The clone carrying this TCR beta chain appeared once. Its antigen is currently unknown. Sequenced by immunoSEQ multiplex PCR; TCRdb stores in-frame clones only, minus some. The sample carries 100,000 to 120,000 clones, 93% recorded once. The data are from a study of graft-versus-host responses after intestinal transplantation. The V end was cut by 5 bases, the J end by 8 bases, with 16 bases between. Germline CDR1 and CDR2: SGDLS and YYNGEE. The CDR3 spans 14 residues. The sequences come from unstimulated CD8+ T cells sorted from spleen or lymph node cells, collected before intestinal transplant. This clonotype was obtained from a human donor who received an intestinal transplant. The V call is TRBV9, the J call TRBJ1-4, with D unclear. DNA for the CDR3: TGTGCCAGCAGTCGTAGTCACGGACGGGAAAAACTGTTTTTT. Its protein is CASSRSHGREKLFF.